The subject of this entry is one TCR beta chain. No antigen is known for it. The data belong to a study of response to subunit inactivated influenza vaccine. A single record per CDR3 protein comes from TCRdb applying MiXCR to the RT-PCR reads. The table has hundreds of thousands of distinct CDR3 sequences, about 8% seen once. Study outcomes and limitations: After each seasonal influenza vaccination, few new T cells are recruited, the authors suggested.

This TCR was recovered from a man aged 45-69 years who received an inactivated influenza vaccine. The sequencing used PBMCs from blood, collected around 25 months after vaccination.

DNA for the CDR3: TGTGCCAGCAGCTTTGGAATAACAATGAACACTGAAGCTTTCTTT. This sequence encodes CASSFGITMNTEAFF. The chain employs TRBV11-1 and TRBJ1-1; D remains ambiguous. The CDR3 is 15 amino acids. Germline lookup yields CDR1 SGHAT and CDR2 FQDESV (reference sequence). Trimming pared 3 bases from V and 0 bases from J, leaving 11 bases between.